The next 7 T cell receptor beta chains were all read from a single sample in a study of naive CD8 T cells in extremely preterm neonates. Study-level findings and limits: Relative to older groups, preterm infants had shorter, less trimmed CDR3s with fewer N additions.

Extremely preterm deliveries at about 22-27 weeks of gestation provided the preterm samples. The method was immunoSEQ multiplex PCR; TCRdb's version includes in-frame clones alone and lacks a portion of them. The data contain over 4,000 clones, 90% to 95% of them singletons. Their antigens remain unidentified. The sequencing sample was made of naive CD8+ T cells from cord blood. The receptors originated from a boy who was born preterm.

The chain couples TRBV27 to TRBJ2-5; D is possibly TRBD1 (6 bases). In germline, CDR1 is MNHEY, CDR2 SMNVEV (reference sequence). The CDR3 length is 12 residues. The germline V and J ends were trimmed by 8 bases and 2 bases, with 9 bases remaining between them. CDR3 in amino acids: CASLDSQETQYF. Here the CDR3 DNA reads TGTGCCAGCCTGGACAGTCAAGAGACCCAGTACTTC.

This chain uses TRBV7-2 with TRBJ1-2; TRBD1 aligns across 8 bases. The CDR3 length is 13 residues. After removal of 5 bases from V and 10 bases from J, the junction contained 9 bases not matched to a gene. Germline assignment: CDR1 SGHTA and CDR2 FQGNSA. The CDR3 loop is CASSPPGQGDYTF. CDR3 nucleotides: TGTGCCAGCAGCCCCCCCGGACAGGGTGACTACACCTTC.

The genes are TRBV6-5 and TRBJ2-2; TRBD1 is a possible D gene (5 bases). The CDR3 totals 13 residues. Looked up from germline, CDR1 is MNHEY and CDR2 is SVGAGI. The V end lost 0 bases, the J end lost 7 bases, and 6 bases lay between the germline ends. In DNA form, the CDR3 reads TGTGCCAGCAGTTACTCAGGGGACGGGGAGCTGTTTTTT. Amino acids: CASSYSGDGELFF.

This chain uses TRBV6-5 with TRBJ1-5, with D possibly matching TRBD1 (6 bases). The CDR3 consists of 13 residues. CDR1 and CDR2 from the germline V gene are MNHEY and SVGAGI. Trimming cost V 4 bases and J 4 bases, with 8 bases left between them. Written as DNA, the CDR3 is TGTGCCAGCAGTTTTGGACAGAATCAGCCCCAGCATTTT. This sequence encodes CASSFGQNQPQHF.

The V gene is TRBV6-5, the J gene TRBJ1-2; the D is unclear. This CDR3 contains 13 residues. Trimming removed 5 bases from V and 4 bases from J, with 11 bases in between. Germline V lookup: CDR1 MNHEY, CDR2 SVGAGI. The CDR3 loop reads CASSIQETYGYTF. The DNA for the CDR3 is TGTGCCAGCAGTATCCAGGAGACCTATGGCTACACCTTC.

This clone occurred once. This chain connects TRBV30 to TRBJ1-1; D possibly corresponds to TRBD1 (5 bases). CDR3 size: 13 residues. Deletions cut 1 base from V and 0 bases from J, with 6 bases between. CDR1 and CDR2 from the germline V gene are GTSNPN and SVGIG (reference sequence). CDR3 nucleotide sequence: TGTGCCTGGAGTGGGGGCATGAACACTGAAGCTTTCTTT. Protein product: CAWSGGMNTEAFF.

The chain couples TRBV6-1 to TRBJ2-7; tentative D call: TRBD1 (6 bases). V lost 5 bases, J lost 7 bases, and 12 bases lay in between. Per germline, CDR1 MNHNS and CDR2 SASEGT. The CDR3 contains 12 residues. The CDR3: CASSRDIREQYF. The CDR3 bases are TGTGCCAGCAGTCGGGACATCCGAGAGCAGTACTTC.